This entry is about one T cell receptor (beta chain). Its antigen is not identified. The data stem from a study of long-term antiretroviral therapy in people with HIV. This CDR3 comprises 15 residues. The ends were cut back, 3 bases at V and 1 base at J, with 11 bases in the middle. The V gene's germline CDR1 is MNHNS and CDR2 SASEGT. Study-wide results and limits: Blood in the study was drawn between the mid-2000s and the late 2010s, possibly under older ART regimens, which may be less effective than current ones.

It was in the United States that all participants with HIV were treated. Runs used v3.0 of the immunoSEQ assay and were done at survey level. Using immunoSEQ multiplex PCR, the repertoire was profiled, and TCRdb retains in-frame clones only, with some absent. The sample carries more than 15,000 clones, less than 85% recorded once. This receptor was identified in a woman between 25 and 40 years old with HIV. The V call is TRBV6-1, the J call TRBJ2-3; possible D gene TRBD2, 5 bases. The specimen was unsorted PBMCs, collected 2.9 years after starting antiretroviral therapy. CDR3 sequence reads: CASSDGGLGTDTQYF. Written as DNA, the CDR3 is TGTGCCAGCAGTGACGGAGGTTTGGGCACAGATACGCAGTATTTT.